These 15 T cell receptor beta chains share one sample of origin, sequenced in a study of blood T cells in healthy people across ages. Alongside a J-beta primer mix, a sample-barcoded 5' primer served in a second PCR lasting about 7 to 12 cycles. TCRdb ran MiXCR on the 5' RACE reads and lists one entry per CDR3 protein. The profile shows 600,000 or so distinct CDR3 sequences, around 48% of them singletons. Sequencing input: blood. Source of these receptors: a man of 80 years or more in good health.

This clonotype was seen many times. This chain uses TRBV7-9 with TRBJ2-7; TRBD1 matches at 7 bases. This CDR3 has 13 residues. Trimming removed 5 bases from V and 3 bases from J; junction bases left unmatched: 4. Germline values: CDR1 SEHNR, CDR2 FQNEAQ (reference sequence). This CDR3 is CASSGRDSYEQYF. As DNA, the CDR3 is TGTGCCAGCAGCGGACGGGACAGCTACGAGCAGTACTTC.

This clonotype was observed a handful of times. This chain links TRBV30 with TRBJ1-1; D call uncertain. V lost 3 bases and J 1 base, leaving 9 bases between the germline ends. This CDR3 comprises 13 residues. Germline V gene data show CDR1 as GTSNPN and CDR2 as SVGIG (reference sequence). The CDR3 sequence: CAWSQHQNTEAFF. The CDR3 region has the DNA TGTGCCTGGAGCCAACACCAGAACACTGAAGCTTTCTTT.

V is TRBV6-2 or TRBV6-3 and J is TRBJ2-5; D is undetermined. The DNA end favors TRBJ2-1, so the J call may be wrong. In germline, CDR1 is MNHEY, CDR2 SVGEGT. The CDR3 is 11 amino acids. CDR3 coding DNA: TGTGCCAGCAGGTACCCGGAGACCCAGTTCTTC. Protein product: CASRYPETQFF.

This clonotype was seen at least ten times. This chain links TRBV6-6 with TRBJ2-7; the match to TRBD2 covers 9 bases. CDR1 MNHNY and CDR2 SVGAGI come from the germline V gene (reference sequence). The CDR3 sequence is 13 residues long. The J segment lost 3 bases and the V segment lost 8 bases, leaving 5 bases of the junction unmatched. The CDR3 DNA reads TGTGCCAGCTCCATAGCGGGAGTCTACGAGCAGTACTTC. Protein sequence: CASSIAGVYEQYF.

This clonotype was seen ten or more times. The chain has TRBV6-5 and TRBJ2-4, with D unclear. Trimming left V 8 bases short and J 0 bases short, with 8 bases between. The CDR3 totals 13 residues. Per germline, CDR1 MNHEY and CDR2 SVGAGI. The DNA of the CDR3 is TGTGCCAGCGGGGTTGGAGCCAAAAACATTCAGTACTTC. As protein: CASGVGAKNIQYF.

This clonotype was seen many times. The chain recombines TRBV6-6 with TRBJ2-7; the D gene is possibly TRBD2 (5 bases). Germline CDR1 and CDR2: MNHNY and SVGAGI (reference sequence). The V and J ends lost 0 bases and 1 base respectively, with 22 bases between them. The CDR3 has 19 residues. CDR3 sequence reads: CASSYSSRNPRRGSYEQYF. CDR3 DNA sequence: TGTGCCAGCAGTTACTCGAGCCGGAACCCACGCCGGGGTTCCTACGAGCAGTACTTC.

This clonotype turned up a few times. CDR3: CSVDIQTDEQFF. The DNA of the CDR3 is TGCAGCGTTGATATCCAAACCGATGAGCAGTTCTTC. V gene TRBV29-1 combines with J gene TRBJ2-1; D remains unclear. The ends were cut back, 3 bases at V and 8 bases at J, with 11 bases in the middle. Germline CDR1 is SQVTM and CDR2 is ANQGSEA. The CDR3 length is 12 residues.

This clonotype came up a few times. The chain recombines TRBV5-1 with TRBJ1-1; D is ambiguous. The germline CDR1 and CDR2 sequences are SGHRS and YFSETQ. V lost 8 bases and J lost 0, with 17 bases in between. The CDR3 totals 15 residues. The CDR3 nucleotides read TGCGCCAGTAGCGAGGGCGGATACGTGAACACTGAAGCTTTCTTT. Protein product: CASSEGGYVNTEAFF.

This clonotype was seen more than once but under ten times. V gene TRBV7-2 combines with J gene TRBJ2-7, with D tentatively TRBD1 (5 bases). Per the germline V gene, CDR1 is SGHTA and CDR2 is FQGNSA. The V and J ends lost 0 bases and 3 bases respectively, with 15 bases between them. The CDR3 contains 16 residues. In nucleotides, the CDR3 is TGTGCCAGCAGCTTAGCCGACAGATCGACCCTCTACGAGCAGTACTTC. Translating it yields CASSLADRSTLYEQYF.

The V gene is TRBV20-1, the J gene TRBJ2-1; unclear D gene. The CDR3 spans 13 residues. Trimming removed 1 base from V and 4 bases from J, with 8 bases in between. Looked up from germline, CDR1 is DFQATT and CDR2 is SNEGSKA (reference sequence). The CDR3 region has the DNA TGCAGTGCTAGAGCCCTTACTTACAATGAGCAGTTCTTC. The encoded protein is CSARALTYNEQFF.

This clonotype was seen more than once but under ten times. The chain combines TRBV7-2 with TRBJ2-1; 7 bases are a match to TRBD1. Looked up from germline, CDR1 is SGHTA and CDR2 is FQGNSA. After removal of 6 bases from V and 5 bases from J, the junction contained 10 bases not matched to a gene. The length of the CDR3 is 15 residues. The DNA of the CDR3 is TGTGCCAGCAGTTCCCGGGACAGAACTGACAATGAGCAGTTCTTC. Protein: CASSSRDRTDNEQFF.

This clonotype was counted at least ten times. The CDR3 loop reads CASSYRGNEQFF. Written as DNA, the CDR3 is TGTGCCAGCAGTTACCGGGGCAATGAGCAGTTCTTC. The chain couples TRBV6-5 to TRBJ2-1, with D possibly TRBD2 on 5 matching bases. The CDR3 contains 12 residues. The germline CDR1 and CDR2 sequences are MNHEY and SVGAGI. The V end lost 2 bases, the J end lost 6 bases, and 5 bases lay between the germline ends.

This clonotype was observed at least ten times. V usage is TRBV6-6 and J usage is TRBJ1-5; 7 bases fit TRBD1. This CDR3 spans 17 amino acids. CDR1 is MNHNY and CDR2 is SVGAGI in the germline V gene (reference sequence). Trimming removed 4 bases from V and 7 bases from J; junction bases left unmatched: 16. The CDR3 region has the DNA TGTGCCAGCAGTTTTTCCCAGGGGGTACAGGGAGGCCAGCCCCAGCATTTT. This gives the protein CASSFSQGVQGGQPQHF.

The CDR3 sequence is CASSYPSGRAFREQYF. The CDR3 DNA follows: TGTGCCAGCAGTTACCCTAGCGGGAGGGCCTTTCGGGAGCAGTACTTC. The chain is built from TRBV6-2 or TRBV6-3 and TRBJ2-7, with 12 bases identical to TRBD2. This CDR3 contains 16 residues. Germline V gene sequence: CDR1 MNHEY, CDR2 SVGEGT. V lost 2 bases to trimming and J lost 7 bases; unmatched junction nucleotides: 9.

There are a few counts of this clonotype. V gene TRBV5-4 combines with J gene TRBJ2-6; D is ambiguous. The CDR3 sequence is 17 residues long. Germline V gene lookup returns CDR1 SGHNT and CDR2 YYREEE (reference sequence). The V and J ends lost 1 base and 0 bases respectively, with 11 bases between them. The CDR3 here is CASSLPGPNSGANVLTF. The CDR3, as DNA: TGTGCCAGCAGCTTGCCTGGACCCAACTCTGGGGCCAACGTCCTGACTTTC.